One sample yielded the 2 T cell receptor beta chains listed below, sequenced in a study of blood T cell repertoires in COVID-19. Clones were sequenced by immunoSEQ multiplex PCR, and TCRdb holds only the in-frame ones, with some missing. The table lists 95,000 to 120,000 clones, about 85% of them singletons. The specimen sequenced was peripheral blood. The receptors come from a man aged 40-50 years with acute or convalescent COVID-19.

The V and J genes are TRBV4-1 and TRBJ1-3; TRBD1 matches at 8 bases. This CDR3 spans 16 amino acids. CDR1 and CDR2 from the germline V gene are MGHRA and YSYEKL. V dropped 1 base and J dropped 2; count of bases not matched to a gene: 4. This CDR3 is CASSQVSGGAGNTIYF. CDR3 coding DNA: TGCGCCAGCAGCCAAGTCTCAGGGGGCGCTGGAAACACCATATATTTT.

This chain uses TRBV4-1 with TRBJ1-4; TRBD1 agrees at 7 bases. The CDR3 covers 19 residues. V was clipped by 4 bases and J by 1 base; unmatched bases: 15. Germline assignment: CDR1 MGHRA and CDR2 YSYEKL. The CDR3: CASSPGQLRTLETNEKLFF. The DNA of the CDR3 is TGCGCCAGCAGCCCGGGACAGCTAAGAACCCTTGAAACTAATGAAAAACTGTTTTTT.